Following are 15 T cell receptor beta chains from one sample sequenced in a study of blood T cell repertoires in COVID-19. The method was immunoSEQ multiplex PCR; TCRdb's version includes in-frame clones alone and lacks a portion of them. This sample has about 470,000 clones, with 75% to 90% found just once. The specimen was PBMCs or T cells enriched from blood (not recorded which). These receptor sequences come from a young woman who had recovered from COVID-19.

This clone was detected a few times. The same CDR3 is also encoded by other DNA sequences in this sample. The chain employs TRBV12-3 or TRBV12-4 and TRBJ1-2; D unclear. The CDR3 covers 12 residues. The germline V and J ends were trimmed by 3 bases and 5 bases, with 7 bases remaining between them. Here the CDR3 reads CASSFSGYGYTF. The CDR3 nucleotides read TGTGCCAGCAGTTTCTCGGGTTATGGCTACACCTTC.

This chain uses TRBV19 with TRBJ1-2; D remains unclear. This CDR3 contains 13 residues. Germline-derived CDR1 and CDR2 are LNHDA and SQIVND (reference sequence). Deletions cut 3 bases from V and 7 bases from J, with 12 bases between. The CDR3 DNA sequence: TGTGCCAGTAGTATTCGAGGGTTGGGTGGCTACACCTTC. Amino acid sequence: CASSIRGLGGYTF.

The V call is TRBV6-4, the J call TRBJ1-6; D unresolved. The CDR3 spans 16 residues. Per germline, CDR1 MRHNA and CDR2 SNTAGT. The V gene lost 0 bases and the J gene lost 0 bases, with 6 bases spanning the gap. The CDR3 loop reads CASSDSRSSYNSPLHF. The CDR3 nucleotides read TGTGCCAGCAGTGACTCGAGGAGCTCCTATAATTCACCCCTCCACTTT.

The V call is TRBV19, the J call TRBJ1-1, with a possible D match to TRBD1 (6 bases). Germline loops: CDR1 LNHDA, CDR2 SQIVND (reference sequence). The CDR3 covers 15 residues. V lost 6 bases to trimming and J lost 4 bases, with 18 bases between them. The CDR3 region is CASSLYQGRATEAFF. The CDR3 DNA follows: TGTGCCAGTAGCCTCTATCAGGGGAGGGCCACTGAAGCTTTCTTT.

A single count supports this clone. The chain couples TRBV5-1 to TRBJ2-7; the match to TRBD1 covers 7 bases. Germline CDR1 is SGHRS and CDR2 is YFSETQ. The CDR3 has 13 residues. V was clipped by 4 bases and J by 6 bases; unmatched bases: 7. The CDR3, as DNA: TGCGCCAGCAGCCTAGGACAGGCAAGCGAGCAGTACTTC. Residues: CASSLGQASEQYF.

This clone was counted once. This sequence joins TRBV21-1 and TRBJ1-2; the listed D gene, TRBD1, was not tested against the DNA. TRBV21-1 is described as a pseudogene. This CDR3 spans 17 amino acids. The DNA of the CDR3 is TGTGCCAGCAGCAAAAGGCGACAGGGCGACGTTTGCTATGGCTACACCTTC. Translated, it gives CASSKRRQGDVCYGYTF.

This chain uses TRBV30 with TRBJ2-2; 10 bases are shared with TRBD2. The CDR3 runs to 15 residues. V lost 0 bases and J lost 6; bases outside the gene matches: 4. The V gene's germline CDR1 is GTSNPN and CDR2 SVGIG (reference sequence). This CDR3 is CAWSVLAGSAGELFF. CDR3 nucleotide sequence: TGTGCCTGGAGTGTACTAGCGGGGAGTGCCGGGGAGCTGTTTTTT.

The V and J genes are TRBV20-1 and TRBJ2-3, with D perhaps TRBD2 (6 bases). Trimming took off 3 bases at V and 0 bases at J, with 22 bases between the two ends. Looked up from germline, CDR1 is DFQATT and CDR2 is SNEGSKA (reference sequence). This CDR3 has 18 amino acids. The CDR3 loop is CSASEYASAHLSTDTQYF. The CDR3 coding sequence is TGCAGTGCTAGTGAGTACGCTAGCGCTCATCTTAGCACAGATACGCAGTATTTT.

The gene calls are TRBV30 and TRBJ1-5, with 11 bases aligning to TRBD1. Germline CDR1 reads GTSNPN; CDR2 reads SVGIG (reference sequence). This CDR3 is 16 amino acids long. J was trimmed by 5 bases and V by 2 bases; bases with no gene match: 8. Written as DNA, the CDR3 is TGTGCCTGGAGTCACAACCGGGACAGGGGGTATCAGCCCCAGCATTTT. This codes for CAWSHNRDRGYQPQHF.

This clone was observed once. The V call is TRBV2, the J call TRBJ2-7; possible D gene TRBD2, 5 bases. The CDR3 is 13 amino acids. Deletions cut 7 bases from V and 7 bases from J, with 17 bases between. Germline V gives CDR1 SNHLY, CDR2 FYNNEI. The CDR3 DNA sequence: TGTGCCAGCAAGAGGGCAGACGTACCAGAGCAGTACTTC. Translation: CASKRADVPEQYF.

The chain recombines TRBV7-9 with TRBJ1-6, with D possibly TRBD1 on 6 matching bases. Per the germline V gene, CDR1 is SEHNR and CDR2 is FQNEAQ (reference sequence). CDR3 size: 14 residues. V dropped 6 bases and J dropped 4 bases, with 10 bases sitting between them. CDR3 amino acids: CASRTTGYNSPLHF. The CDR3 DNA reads TGTGCCAGCAGAACAACAGGGTATAATTCACCCCTCCACTTT.

Here the CDR3 reads CAWRQGIELFF. In nucleotides, the CDR3 is TGTGCCTGGAGGCAGGGGATAGAACTGTTTTTT. This sequence joins TRBV30 and TRBJ1-4; possible D gene TRBD1, 6 bases. Germline-derived CDR1 and CDR2 are GTSNPN and SVGIG (reference sequence). There are 11 residues in the CDR3. Trimming removed 3 bases at V and 12 bases at J, with 11 bases between.

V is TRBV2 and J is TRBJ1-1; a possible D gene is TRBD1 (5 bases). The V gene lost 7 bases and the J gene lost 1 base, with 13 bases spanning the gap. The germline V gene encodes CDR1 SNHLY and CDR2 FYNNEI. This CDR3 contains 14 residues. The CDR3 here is CASIQGLRNTEAFF. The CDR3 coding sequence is TGTGCCAGCATCCAGGGTTTACGGAACACTGAAGCTTTCTTT.

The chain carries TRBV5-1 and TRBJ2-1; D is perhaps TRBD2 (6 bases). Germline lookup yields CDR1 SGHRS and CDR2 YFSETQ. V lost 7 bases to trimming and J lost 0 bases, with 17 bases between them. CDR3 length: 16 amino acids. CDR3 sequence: CASLNSAGSSYNEQFF. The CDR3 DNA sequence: TGCGCCAGCCTAAACTCGGCGGGAAGCTCCTACAATGAGCAGTTCTTC.

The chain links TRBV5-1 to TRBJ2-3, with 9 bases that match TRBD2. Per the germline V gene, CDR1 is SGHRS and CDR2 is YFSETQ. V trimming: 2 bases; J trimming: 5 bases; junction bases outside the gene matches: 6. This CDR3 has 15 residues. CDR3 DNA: TGCGCCAGCAGCTTCGGCGGGGGGGCAAGAGATACGCAGTATTTT. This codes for CASSFGGGARDTQYF.